The clone carrying this T cell receptor beta chain was seen only a few times. Its antigen remains unidentified. The germline CDR1 and CDR2 sequences are LNHDA and SQIVND (reference sequence). The CDR3 has 13 residues. Trimming cost V 9 bases and J 4 bases; bases outside gene matches: 5. The sample belongs to a study of T cell responses to AZD1222 COVID-19 vaccine. In the study overall: Pooling of second doses given at about 4 or about 12 weeks was done. General study results and limits: The donors showed a predominance of white British ancestry and of females, with possible underestimation of clonal diversity.

Only in-frame clones appear in the TCRdb table, and some are missing; sequencing was by immunoSEQ multiplex PCR. The sample holds 100,000 to 150,000 clones, approximately 88% seen once. The chain is built from TRBV19 and TRBJ1-1; 10 bases align to TRBD1. This clonotype was sampled from an adult in good health. Here the sequenced sample was peripheral blood, taken on day 0 of AZD1222 vaccination. CDR3 in DNA: TGTGCCAGCAGGACAGGGGGAAGCACTGAAGCTTTCTTT. It encodes CASRTGGSTEAFF.